Sequencing of this T cell receptor (beta chain) was carried out in a study of shared clonotypes between healthy human individuals. The authors divided CD4+ cells into CD45RA+ naive and CD45RA-negative memory subsets. The length of the CDR3 is 16 residues. V lost 4 bases, J lost 2 bases, and 5 bases stayed unmatched. CDR1 is MDHEN, CDR2 SYDVKM, per germline. Sorted-subset replicate PCR reactions were performed with 150 to 200 ng DNA, corresponding to 30,000 to 35,000 T cell genomes. Only in-frame clones appear in the TCRdb table, and some are missing; sequencing was by immunoSEQ multiplex PCR. The table records some 2.1 million clones, 90% to 95% of them present only once.

The chain links TRBV28 to TRBJ2-1; 10 bases are shared with TRBD2. This TCR was sampled from a man between 18 and 35 years old in good health. Sequenced sample: naive CD4+ T cells sorted from blood. The subset: CD45RA+ positively selected. As DNA, the CDR3 is TGTGCCAGCAGTTCCCCTAGCGGGGGAACCTACAATGAGCAGTTCTTC. This sequence encodes CASSSPSGGTYNEQFF.